The 18 T cell receptor beta chains below come from one sample, sequenced in a study of blood T cell repertoires in COVID-19. The protocol was immunoSEQ multiplex PCR, while the TCRdb copy is restricted to in-frame clones and leaves out a portion. The table shows hundreds of thousands of clones, with 80% to 90% occurring only once. Sequenced: PBMCs or T cells enriched from blood (not recorded which). The receptors shown here come from a woman aged 50 to 60 who had been exposed to COVID-19.

This rearrangement joins TRBV5-1 to TRBJ1-1, with TRBD1 matching over 8 bases. The germline gives CDR1 SGHRS, CDR2 YFSETQ. V was clipped by 7 bases and J by 4 bases; unmatched bases: 18. The CDR3 runs to 17 residues. This CDR3 reads CASSRVGQVNGVTEAFF. The CDR3 DNA reads as TGCGCCAGCTCCCGGGTGGGACAGGTCAATGGGGTCACTGAAGCTTTCTTT.

The rearrangement joins TRBV5-1 to TRBJ2-7; no reliable D call. Deletions cut 0 bases from V and 6 bases from J, with 13 bases between. Germline V gives CDR1 SGHRS, CDR2 YFSETQ. The length of the CDR3 is 14 residues. The CDR3 DNA follows: TGCGCCAGCAGCTTGGCCGACAATCCCGGCGAGCAGTACTTC. It yields the protein CASSLADNPGEQYF.

The gene calls are TRBV7-2 and TRBJ1-5; D is uncertain. CDR3 length: 13 amino acids. In germline, CDR1 is SGHTA, CDR2 FQGNSA. V was cut by 1 base and J by 5 bases, with 6 bases left in between. The CDR3 sequence is CASSLEKHQPQHF. The DNA of the CDR3 is TGTGCCAGCAGCTTAGAAAAGCATCAGCCCCAGCATTTT.

The genes are TRBV6-2 or TRBV6-3 and TRBJ1-5; no definite D call. Germline V gene sequence: CDR1 MNHEY, CDR2 SVGEGT. The V gene lost 6 bases and the J gene lost 2 bases, with 14 bases spanning the gap. The CDR3 loop spans 15 amino acids. The CDR3 here is CASSRGSGGNQPQHF. In DNA form, the CDR3 reads TGTGCCAGCAGCCGAGGGAGTGGAGGCAATCAGCCCCAGCATTTT.

V is TRBV14 and J is TRBJ2-5; the D is unclear. V lost 1 base and J lost 5, with 5 bases in between. The germline V gene encodes CDR1 SGHDN and CDR2 FVKESK. The CDR3 loop spans 12 amino acids. CDR3 coding DNA: TGTGCCAGCAGCCAAGTGCGGGAGACCCAGTACTTC. Encoded protein: CASSQVRETQYF.

The chain carries TRBV9 and TRBJ1-1; tentatively, D is TRBD1 (6 bases). This CDR3 has 15 residues. CDR1 and CDR2 from the germline V gene are SGDLS and YYNGEE. Trimming shortened V by 0 bases and J by 3 bases, and 12 bases separated the two germline ends. CDR3: CASSVGGGGDTEAFF. The CDR3 DNA reads TGTGCCAGCAGCGTAGGCGGGGGCGGGGACACTGAAGCTTTCTTT.

V usage is TRBV27 and J usage is TRBJ1-1; 7 nucleotides align to TRBD1. Germline CDR1 MNHEY, CDR2 SMNVEV (reference sequence). The CDR3 has 13 residues. Unmatched junction bases numbered 6, after V lost 7 bases and J lost 4 bases. The CDR3 sequence: CASTSTGLTEAFF. CDR3 coding DNA: TGTGCCAGCACTTCGACAGGGCTCACTGAAGCTTTCTTT.

The V call is TRBV19, the J call TRBJ2-2, with 7 bases identical to TRBD2. Germline values: CDR1 LNHDA, CDR2 SQIVND (reference sequence). This CDR3 region has 14 residues. V trimming: 5 bases; J trimming: 4 bases; junction bases outside the gene matches: 4. The CDR3 region is CASSLGEGTGELFF. The CDR3 DNA reads as TGTGCCAGTAGTCTAGGGGAGGGCACCGGGGAGCTGTTTTTT. The whole variable domain, filled in from reference TRBV19 and TRBJ2-2, reads DGGITQSPKYLFRKEGQNVTLSCEQNLNHDAMYWYRQDPGQGLRLIYYSQIVNDFQKGDIAEGYSVSREKKESFPLTVTSAQKNPTAFYLCASSLGEGTGELFFGEGSRLTVL.

In its sample, this clone was seen once. V gene TRBV2 combines with J gene TRBJ2-2, with TRBD1 matching 11 bases. CDR3 length: 16 residues. V gave up 6 bases and J gave up 5 bases; unmatched junction bases: 8. From germline, CDR1 is SNHLY and CDR2 FYNNEI. The CDR3 DNA follows: TGTGCCAGCAGACCTCCGGGACAGGGGGTGACCGGGGAGCTGTTTTTT. As protein: CASRPPGQGVTGELFF.

The genes are TRBV30 and TRBJ1-5, with D hard to call. The germline CDR1 and CDR2 sequences are GTSNPN and SVGIG (reference sequence). V was shortened by 3 bases and J by 8 bases, with 11 bases between the two germline ends. CDR3 length equals 12 residues. CDR3 sequence (DNA): TGTGCCTGGAGCCGGGTTGTAGAGCCCCAGCATTTT. Encoded protein: CAWSRVVEPQHF.

Points on this clone: Germline is not matched at one junction end, which may reflect a read error. The chain is built from TRBV19 and TRBJ1-5, with a possible D match to TRBD1 (6 bases). Germline lookup yields CDR1 LNHDA and CDR2 SQIVND (reference sequence). This CDR3 is built from 14 residues. CDR3 residues: CANSIGQGRQPQHF. The CDR3 DNA reads TGTGCCAATAGTATCGGGCAGGGGCGACAGCCCCAGCATTTT.

V is TRBV5-6 and J is TRBJ1-6; D is uncertain. The ends were cut back, 4 bases at V and 2 bases at J, with 16 bases in the middle. The CDR3 contains 17 residues. In germline, CDR1 is SGHDT, CDR2 YYEEEE. CDR3 sequence (DNA): TGTGCCAGCAGCCCCCGGGGTATAGACCCCTATAATTCACCCCTCCACTTT. This sequence encodes CASSPRGIDPYNSPLHF.

This clone has just a few counts. The chain joins TRBV28 to TRBJ1-5; 7 positions agree with TRBD1. Germline CDR1 and CDR2: MDHEN and SYDVKM. The CDR3 has 15 amino acids. With 4 bases clipped from V and 5 bases from J, the junction kept 8 bases outside the gene matches. The CDR3 region is CASSSFDRVDQPQHF. The CDR3, as DNA: TGTGCCAGCAGTTCATTCGACAGGGTCGATCAGCCCCAGCATTTT.

V usage is TRBV19 and J usage is TRBJ2-1, with D unresolved. CDR3 length: 15 amino acids. The V gene lost 3 bases and the J gene lost 2 bases, with 11 bases spanning the gap. Looked up from germline, CDR1 is LNHDA and CDR2 is SQIVND (reference sequence). In DNA form, the CDR3 reads TGTGCCAGTAGTATTTTGATCGGTACCTACAATGAGCAGTTCTTC. Translation gives CASSILIGTYNEQFF.

The rearrangement joins TRBV19 to TRBJ1-5; 8 positions match TRBD1. From germline, CDR1 is LNHDA and CDR2 SQIVND (reference sequence). The CDR3 spans 16 residues. The ends lost 4 bases at V and 7 bases at J; junction bases unmatched: 12. CDR3 sequence reads: CASSTPQGARGQPQHF. The CDR3 bases are TGTGCCAGTAGTACTCCTCAGGGGGCGCGGGGGCAGCCCCAGCATTTT.

The gene calls are TRBV10-3 and TRBJ2-2, with 9 positions matching TRBD1. Germline-derived CDR1 and CDR2 are ENHRY and SYGVKD. With 7 bases clipped from V and 5 bases from J, the junction kept 11 bases outside the gene matches. The CDR3 length is 16 residues. The CDR3: CAITPSGQGGTGELFF. CDR3 sequence (DNA): TGTGCCATCACCCCTTCGGGACAGGGAGGGACCGGGGAGCTGTTTTTT.

This rearrangement joins TRBV28 to TRBJ2-7; the D gene is possibly TRBD2 (7 bases). CDR1 MDHEN and CDR2 SYDVKM come from the germline V gene. This CDR3 is 13 amino acids long. V lost 6 bases and J lost 0, with 9 bases in between. CDR3 loop: CASSGGLSYEQYF. As DNA, the CDR3 is TGTGCCAGCAGCGGGGGGCTCTCCTACGAGCAGTACTTC.

The gene calls are TRBV7-8 and TRBJ1-5, with D unresolved. The germline V and J ends were trimmed by 1 base and 0 bases, with 10 bases remaining between them. Germline V CDR1 and CDR2: SGHVS, FQNEAQ. CDR3 length equals 16 residues. The CDR3 DNA is TGTGCCAGCAGCTTAGTGAGCCGTTATAGCAATCAGCCCCAGCATTTT. It yields the protein CASSLVSRYSNQPQHF. Variable domain in full (rest from reference TRBV7-8 and TRBJ1-5): GAGVSQSPRYKVAKRGQDVALRCDPISGHVSLFWYQQALGQGPEFLTYFQNEAQLDKSGLPSDRFFAERPEGSVSTLKIQRTQQEDSAVYLCASSLVSRYSNQPQHFGDGTRLSIL.